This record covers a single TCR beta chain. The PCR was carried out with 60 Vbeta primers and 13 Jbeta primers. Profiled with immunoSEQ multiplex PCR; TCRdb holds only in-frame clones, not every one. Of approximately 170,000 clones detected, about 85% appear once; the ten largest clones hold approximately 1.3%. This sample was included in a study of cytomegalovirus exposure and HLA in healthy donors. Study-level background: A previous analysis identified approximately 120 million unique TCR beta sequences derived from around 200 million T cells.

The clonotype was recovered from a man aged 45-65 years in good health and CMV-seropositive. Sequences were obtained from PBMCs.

CDR3 DNA sequence: TGTGCCAGTAGGACGACAGGGCTAACTTACTATGGCTACACCTTC. Amino acid sequence: CASRTTGLTYYGYTF. The V gene is TRBV19, the J gene TRBJ1-2; 7 bases map to TRBD1. The CDR3 runs to 15 residues. Germline V gives CDR1 LNHDA, CDR2 SQIVND (reference sequence). V shed 6 bases, J shed 3 bases, and the junction held 10 bases outside the gene matches.